This T cell receptor (beta chain) was captured by sequencing in a study of T cells in Graves' hyperthyroidism and ophthalmopathy. This clonotype appeared a few times. The CDR3 covers 14 residues. V lost 6 bases, J lost 3 bases, and 11 bases lay in between. Germline lookup yields CDR1 LNHDA and CDR2 SQIVND (reference sequence). The CDR3 regions of TCR beta were amplified from RNA transcripts. RT-PCR in the first round (using the HTBI primer set) targeted the TCR CDR3. TCRdb re-derived calls from the multiplex PCR reads in MiXCR, one entry per CDR3 protein. The table records roughly 170,000 distinct CDR3 sequences, 9.4% of them present only once.

The material sequenced was blood. The sequence derives from a young woman with Graves' hyperthyroidism that later progressed to Graves' ophthalmopathy. V is TRBV19 and J is TRBJ2-2; D remains ambiguous. The DNA for the CDR3 is TGTGCCAGTAGCAGAGATCAGTACACCGGGGAGCTGTTTTTT. It codes for CASSRDQYTGELFF.